This T cell receptor (beta chain) was profiled in a study of CD8+ T cells in alopecia areata. Study information: The drug, oral tofacitinib, was given to treated patients at 5 to 10 mg twice daily. Patients remained on tofacitinib for 6 to 18 months and then went 6 months without it. Overall study findings and caveats: Researchers report lesional scalp, most notably alopecia totalis/universalis, outstripped normal scalp in clonality. Against the mouse data, patients shared TCRs less clearly, possibly for HLA reasons.

RNA, once extracted, was reverse transcribed into cDNA for use as the sequencing template. The data were produced by immunoSEQ multiplex PCR, yet TCRdb's version contains in-frame clones alone and is incomplete. The data hold about 120,000 clones, with roughly 57% observed a single time. CDR3 length equals 13 residues. CDR1 SQVTM and CDR2 ANQGSEA come from the germline V gene. Trimming took 4 bases from V and 5 from J; bases not matched to a gene: 7. As for treatment: oral pan-JAK inhibitor, 5-10 mg twice daily. A remark on this clone: Antigen specificity is unknown.

The source of this sequence is a human donor with alopecia areata. The sample here was CD4+ T cells sorted from blood, taken at week 4, from a patient treated with tofacitinib. The chain joins TRBV29-1 to TRBJ2-5, with 7 bases fitting TRBD2. CDR3 loop: CSVGRGRVETQYF. The CDR3 DNA reads as TGCAGCGTTGGGCGGGGGAGGGTGGAGACCCAGTACTTC.